The 5 T cell receptor beta chains in this list originate from one sample, sequenced in a study of blood T cell repertoires in COVID-19. Produced via immunoSEQ multiplex PCR; TCRdb's table is partial and in-frame only. The sample consists of roughly 53,000 clones, over 75% of them appearing once. The sequencing sample was made of peripheral blood. The receptors stem from a woman between 35 and 50 years old with active COVID-19.

V gene TRBV19 combines with J gene TRBJ1-5, with 7 nucleotides matching TRBD1. V shed 1 base, J shed 2 bases, and the junction held 8 bases outside the gene matches. The CDR3 totals 17 residues. Germline loops: CDR1 LNHDA, CDR2 SQIVND (reference sequence). The CDR3 spells CASSIGWTGLGNQPQHF. Here the CDR3 DNA reads TGTGCCAGTAGTATAGGATGGACAGGCTTAGGCAATCAGCCCCAGCATTTT.

This sequence joins TRBV6-6 and TRBJ2-2, with D possibly matching TRBD1 (5 bases). Trimming removed 5 bases from V and 3 bases from J, with 16 bases in between. Germline CDR1 and CDR2: MNHNY and SVGAGI (reference sequence). This CDR3 has 16 residues. CDR3 amino acids: CASSPSWTSDTGELFF. The CDR3 DNA reads as TGTGCCAGCAGTCCCTCGTGGACATCTGACACCGGGGAGCTGTTTTTT.

The rearrangement uses TRBV7-9 and TRBJ2-3, with 10 positions matching TRBD2. V lost 1 base and J lost 0; bases outside the gene matches: 7. The CDR3 consists of 18 residues. Germline V gives CDR1 SEHNR, CDR2 FQNEAQ (reference sequence). The CDR3 DNA reads as TGTGCCAGCAGCTTAGGAAGGTGGACTAGCGGTAGCACAGATACGCAGTATTTT. Its translation is CASSLGRWTSGSTDTQYF.

In DNA form, the CDR3 reads TGTGCCAGCAGCTTTAGAGGGGACTCTAACTATGGCTACACCTTC. Residues: CASSFRGDSNYGYTF. The chain carries TRBV11-2 and TRBJ1-2; D might be TRBD1 (5 bases). The CDR3 contains 15 residues. Germline V gene lookup returns CDR1 SGHAT and CDR2 FQNNGV. V was shortened by 3 bases and J by 0 bases, with 11 bases between the two germline ends.

The chain couples TRBV5-1 to TRBJ1-2; 9 bases align to TRBD1. CDR1 is SGHRS, CDR2 YFSETQ, per germline. The CDR3 extends over 15 amino acids. Germline trimming cut 0 bases from V and 6 bases from J; bases unmatched to any gene: 6. DNA for the CDR3: TGCGCCAGCAGCTTGGGTGGTACAGGGGGCGATGGCTACACCTTC. Its translation: CASSLGGTGGDGYTF.